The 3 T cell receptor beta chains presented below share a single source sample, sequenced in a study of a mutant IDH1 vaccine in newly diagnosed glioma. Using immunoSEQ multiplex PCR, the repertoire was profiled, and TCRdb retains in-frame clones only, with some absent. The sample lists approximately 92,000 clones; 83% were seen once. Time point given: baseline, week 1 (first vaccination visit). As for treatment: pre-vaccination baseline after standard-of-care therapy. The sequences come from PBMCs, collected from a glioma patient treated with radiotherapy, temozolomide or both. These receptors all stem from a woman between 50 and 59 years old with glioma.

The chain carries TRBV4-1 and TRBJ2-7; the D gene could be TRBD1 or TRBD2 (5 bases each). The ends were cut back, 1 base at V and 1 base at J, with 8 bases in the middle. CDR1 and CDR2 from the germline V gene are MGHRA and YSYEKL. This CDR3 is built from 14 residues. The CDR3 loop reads CASSQGGVSYEQYF. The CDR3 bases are TGCGCCAGCAGCCAAGGAGGGGTTTCCTACGAGCAGTACTTC.

For the CDR3, the DNA is TGTGCCTGGGGCACGGCTCCTTACTACAATGAGCAGTTCTTC. It is translated as CAWGTAPYYNEQFF. The gene calls are TRBV30 and TRBJ2-1; D is undetermined. V was clipped by 5 bases and J by 3 bases, with 14 bases between them. Germline-derived CDR1 and CDR2 are GTSNPN and SVGIG (reference sequence). The CDR3 totals 14 residues.

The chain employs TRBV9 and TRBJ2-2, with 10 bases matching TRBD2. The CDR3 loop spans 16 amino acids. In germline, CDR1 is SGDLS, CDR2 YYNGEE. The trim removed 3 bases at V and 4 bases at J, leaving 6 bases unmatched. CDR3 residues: CASSALAGAGTGELFF. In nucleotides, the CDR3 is TGTGCCAGCAGCGCTCTAGCGGGGGCGGGCACCGGGGAGCTGTTTTTT.